A selection of T cell receptor beta chains follows, all from one sample in a study of T cell responses to AZD1222 COVID-19 vaccine. TCRdb keeps only in-frame clones here, not all; method: immunoSEQ multiplex PCR. The sample includes under 100,000 clones, roughly 90% of them seen just once. The material was peripheral blood, obtained 28 days after the second AZD1222 dose. The origin of the receptors is an adult who received the AZD1222 COVID-19 vaccine. CDR3s include the opening cysteine and the closing phenylalanine or tryptophan. The order of the fields is V gene, D gene, J gene, clone size, CDR3 DNA, CDR3 protein. The D gene is left open where the match is weak. Rows may omit the clone size; those that give it use once, few, many or a size class.

v_gene: TRBV28; d_gene: TRBD1; j_gene: TRBJ2-7; abundance: -; CDR3nt: TGTGCCAGCTCGACCCCGGGACAGGGGAGAAACGAGCAGTACTTC; CDR3aa: CASSTPGQGRNEQYF
v_gene: TRBV2; d_gene: TRBD2; j_gene: TRBJ2-7; abundance: once; CDR3nt: TGTGCCAGCAGCGGACTAGCGGCCTCCTACGAGCAGTACTTC; CDR3aa: CASSGLAASYEQYF
v_gene: TRBV3-1/TRBV3-2; d_gene: -; j_gene: TRBJ1-1; abundance: -; CDR3nt: TGTGCCAGCAGCCAAGATACAGGGAGGCTATTACTTACTGAAGCTTTCTTT; CDR3aa: CASSQDTGRLLLTEAFF
v_gene: TRBV11-2; d_gene: -; j_gene: TRBJ2-5; abundance: -; CDR3nt: TGTGCCAGCAGCTTAGATGCAATATGGGGGGAAGCAGAGACCCAGTACTTC; CDR3aa: CASSLDAIWGEAETQYF
v_gene: TRBV19; d_gene: TRBD1; j_gene: TRBJ1-1; abundance: -; CDR3nt: TGTGCCAGTATCCGGGACAGGGTAGGGGAGAACACTGAAGCTTTCTTT; CDR3aa: CASIRDRVGENTEAFF
v_gene: TRBV5-5; d_gene: -; j_gene: TRBJ2-7; abundance: -; CDR3nt: TGTGCCAGCAGCTTAGGACTTATTCGGGACGAGCAGTACTTC; CDR3aa: CASSLGLIRDEQYF
v_gene: TRBV7-4; d_gene: -; j_gene: TRBJ2-3; abundance: -; CDR3nt: TGTGCCAGCCCGAAAACAGATACGCAGTATTTT; CDR3aa: CASPKTDTQYF
v_gene: TRBV6-5; d_gene: -; j_gene: TRBJ1-6; abundance: -; CDR3nt: TGTGCCAGCACCATACTCAGGGATTCACCCCTCCACTTT; CDR3aa: CASTILRDSPLHF
v_gene: TRBV24-1; d_gene: -; j_gene: TRBJ2-1; abundance: -; CDR3nt: TGTGCCACCAGTGGTGGGAACCCGATCTCCTACAATGAGCAGTTCTTC; CDR3aa: CATSGGNPISYNEQFF
v_gene: TRBV7-6; d_gene: -; j_gene: TRBJ1-2; abundance: once; CDR3nt: TGTGCCAGCACCTCCGGGGACTATGGCTACACCTTC; CDR3aa: CASTSGDYGYTF
v_gene: TRBV30; d_gene: -; j_gene: TRBJ2-7; abundance: -; CDR3nt: TGTGCCTGGAGTGTACTCGACAGTTCCGAGCAGTACTTC; CDR3aa: CAWSVLDSSEQYF
v_gene: TRBV7-6; d_gene: TRBD2; j_gene: TRBJ2-2; abundance: -; CDR3nt: TGTGCCAGCAGCTTAGCGATGGGGGGGGTCACCGGGGAGCTGTTTTTT; CDR3aa: CASSLAMGGVTGELFF
v_gene: TRBV28; d_gene: -; j_gene: TRBJ1-4; abundance: -; CDR3nt: TGTGCCAGCAGTTTATTTGTCGGGGCCCGCCCTGGAAAACTGTTTTTT; CDR3aa: CASSLFVGARPGKLFF
v_gene: TRBV5-4; d_gene: -; j_gene: TRBJ2-5; abundance: once; CDR3nt: TGTGCCAGCAGCTTGGAAAAGAAAGAGACCCAGTACTTC; CDR3aa: CASSLEKKETQYF
v_gene: TRBV28; d_gene: -; j_gene: TRBJ2-1; abundance: -; CDR3nt: TGTGCCAGCAGTCTCACTTGGGACGGAGGGTACAATGAGCAGTTCTTC; CDR3aa: CASSLTWDGGYNEQFF
v_gene: TRBV6-5; d_gene: -; j_gene: TRBJ2-7; abundance: -; CDR3nt: TGTGCCAGCAGTACCTTGGGACAAATCCACGAGCAGTACTTC; CDR3aa: CASSTLGQIHEQYF
v_gene: TRBV4-1; d_gene: -; j_gene: TRBJ2-7; abundance: -; CDR3nt: TGCGCCAGCAGCCCTACAGGGTCCTACGAGCAGTACTTC; CDR3aa: CASSPTGSYEQYF
v_gene: TRBV5-1; d_gene: -; j_gene: TRBJ2-3; abundance: -; CDR3nt: TGCGCCAGCAGCTTGGAGGCGGGTGCGGCAGATACGCAGTATTTT; CDR3aa: CASSLEAGAADTQYF
v_gene: TRBV7-9; d_gene: -; j_gene: TRBJ1-2; abundance: -; CDR3nt: TGTGCCAGCAGCTTTAGAACCCTTAATGGCTACACCTTC; CDR3aa: CASSFRTLNGYTF
v_gene: TRBV18; d_gene: -; j_gene: TRBJ2-7; abundance: -; CDR3nt: TGTGCCAGCTCACCAGACGCGAGTTACGGGTTTCACGAGCAGTACTTC; CDR3aa: CASSPDASYGFHEQYF
v_gene: TRBV6-5; d_gene: TRBD1; j_gene: TRBJ1-2; abundance: -; CDR3nt: TGTGCCAGCAGTTACGGAGGGGGCGCGAGCTATGGCTACACCTTC; CDR3aa: CASSYGGGASYGYTF
v_gene: TRBV12-3/TRBV12-4; d_gene: -; j_gene: TRBJ1-4; abundance: -; CDR3nt: TGTGCCAGCCGAATAGGGGGGGGTGAAAAACTGTTTTTT; CDR3aa: CASRIGGGEKLFF
v_gene: TRBV12-3/TRBV12-4; d_gene: -; j_gene: TRBJ1-6; abundance: -; CDR3nt: TGTGCCAGCGGCAATGGGAATTCACCCCTCCACTTT; CDR3aa: CASGNGNSPLHF
v_gene: TRBV6-1; d_gene: TRBD2; j_gene: TRBJ2-1; abundance: -; CDR3nt: TGTGCCAGCAGTGAAGTCACTAGCGGGGGCCTTCAGTTCTTC; CDR3aa: CASSEVTSGGLQFF
v_gene: TRBV5-6; d_gene: -; j_gene: TRBJ2-1; abundance: -; CDR3nt: TGTGCCAGCAGCTTGTTGGGCCCGGAGCAGTTCTTC; CDR3aa: CASSLLGPEQFF
v_gene: TRBV12-3/TRBV12-4; d_gene: -; j_gene: TRBJ1-2; abundance: -; CDR3nt: TGTGCCAGCAGTTTGATGTATGGCTACACCTTC; CDR3aa: CASSLMYGYTF
v_gene: TRBV6-5; d_gene: TRBD1; j_gene: TRBJ1-2; abundance: -; CDR3nt: TGTGCCAGCAGTTCGTATCAGGGGGATGGCTACACCTTC; CDR3aa: CASSSYQGDGYTF
v_gene: TRBV27; d_gene: -; j_gene: TRBJ1-1; abundance: -; CDR3nt: TGTGCCAGCAGTTTATCGGGGGGTACTGAAGCTTTCTTT; CDR3aa: CASSLSGGTEAFF
v_gene: TRBV29-1; d_gene: TRBD1; j_gene: TRBJ1-4; abundance: -; CDR3nt: TGCAGCGTTGCGGGACAGGATGTAACTAATGAAAAACTGTTTTTT; CDR3aa: CSVAGQDVTNEKLFF
v_gene: TRBV24-1; d_gene: TRBD1; j_gene: TRBJ2-7; abundance: -; CDR3nt: TGTGCCACCAGCTGGACAGGATACTCCTACAAGCAGTACTTC; CDR3aa: CATSWTGYSYKQYF
v_gene: TRBV4-3; d_gene: TRBD1; j_gene: TRBJ2-6; abundance: -; CDR3nt: TGCGCCAGCAGCCTGGGACAGCCTATCTCCTCTGGGGCCAACGTCCTGACTTTC; CDR3aa: CASSLGQPISSGANVLTF
v_gene: TRBV7-2; d_gene: TRBD1; j_gene: TRBJ1-4; abundance: -; CDR3nt: TGTGCCAGCAGCAAACAGGGGTGGACTAATGAAAAACTGTTTTTT; CDR3aa: CASSKQGWTNEKLFF
v_gene: TRBV5-1; d_gene: TRBD2; j_gene: TRBJ2-1; abundance: -; CDR3nt: TGCGCCAGCAGCTATAGCGGGGGGGCCGGGTATGAGCAGTTCTTC; CDR3aa: CASSYSGGAGYEQFF
v_gene: TRBV2; d_gene: -; j_gene: TRBJ1-6; abundance: once; CDR3nt: TGTGCCAGCAGTGAGAGGGGAGACTCGTCCCTCCACTTT; CDR3aa: CASSERGDSSLHF
v_gene: TRBV28; d_gene: TRBD1; j_gene: TRBJ2-7; abundance: -; CDR3nt: TGTGCCAGCAGTTTACCAGGGACAGTGCTGCATGACGAGCAGTACTTC; CDR3aa: CASSLPGTVLHDEQYF
v_gene: TRBV12-3/TRBV12-4; d_gene: -; j_gene: TRBJ2-2; abundance: -; CDR3nt: TGTGCCAGCAGTCTCGGGGTACGGGAGCTGTTTTTT; CDR3aa: CASSLGVRELFF
v_gene: TRBV7-2; d_gene: -; j_gene: TRBJ1-6; abundance: -; CDR3nt: TGTGCCAGCAGCTTAGTGGGGTCGAATTCCTACTATAATTCACCCCTCCACTTT; CDR3aa: CASSLVGSNSYYNSPLHF
v_gene: TRBV25-1; d_gene: -; j_gene: TRBJ2-5; abundance: -; CDR3nt: TGTGCCAGCAGGGACAGACGAAAAGAGACCCAGTACTTC; CDR3aa: CASRDRRKETQYF
v_gene: TRBV5-4; d_gene: -; j_gene: TRBJ2-5; abundance: -; CDR3nt: TGTGCCAGCAGCTGGACAGAACAAGAGACCCAGTACTTC; CDR3aa: CASSWTEQETQYF
v_gene: TRBV5-1; d_gene: TRBD1; j_gene: TRBJ1-1; abundance: once; CDR3nt: TGCGCCAGCAGCGTGCAGGGGGCGGGCAACACTGAAGCTTTCTTT; CDR3aa: CASSVQGAGNTEAFF
v_gene: TRBV9; d_gene: -; j_gene: TRBJ1-1; abundance: -; CDR3nt: TGTGCCAGCACTAGTGGCGATACTTCCTTGAACACTGAAGCTTTCTTT; CDR3aa: CASTSGDTSLNTEAFF
v_gene: TRBV9; d_gene: TRBD1; j_gene: TRBJ1-4; abundance: -; CDR3nt: TGTGCCAGCAGCGAACGGACAGGGACTAATGAAAAACTGTTTTTT; CDR3aa: CASSERTGTNEKLFF
v_gene: TRBV6-2/TRBV6-3; d_gene: -; j_gene: TRBJ1-5; abundance: -; CDR3nt: TGTGCCAGCAGTCGAGGTTTCAGCTTGTGGGATCAGCCCCAGCATTTT; CDR3aa: CASSRGFSLWDQPQHF
v_gene: TRBV6-1; d_gene: -; j_gene: TRBJ1-5; abundance: -; CDR3nt: TGTGCCAGCAGTGATGCGGGGAATCAGCCCCAGCATTTT; CDR3aa: CASSDAGNQPQHF
v_gene: TRBV7-3; d_gene: TRBD1; j_gene: TRBJ1-1; abundance: -; CDR3nt: TGTGCCAGCAGTCCAACCGGGACAGCTTACGAAGCTTTCTTT; CDR3aa: CASSPTGTAYEAFF